This T cell receptor (beta chain) appears in the sequencing data of a study of Ad26.COV2.S vaccination and SARS-CoV-2 variants. About the research overall: Intramuscular Ad26.COV2.S at 5x10^10 or 1x10^11 viral particles.

Concerning this clone itself: Its antigen is still unknown.

Profiled with immunoSEQ multiplex PCR; TCRdb holds only in-frame clones, not every one. The table includes more than 300,000 clones, about 87% detected once. Treatment indicated: roughly 19 received Ad26.COV2.S at low or high dose, single or two shots; several received placebo; per-sample allocation not given. Collection of samples fell on day 63 after the first vaccine or placebo injection. The donor's status was that of an adult aged 18-55 years in Boston. Regarding the study as a whole: Spike-specific responses of CD8+ and CD4+ T cells were reported to display substantial breadth after vaccination.

The CDR3 extends over 15 amino acids. Trimming removed 2 bases from V and 1 base from J, with 8 bases in between. The V gene's germline CDR1 is SEHNR and CDR2 FQNEAQ (reference sequence). The rearrangement joins TRBV7-9 to TRBJ2-2; D not resolved. This sample comprised peripheral blood, obtained in a trial of Ad26.COV2.S vaccine versus placebo. The clonotype was recovered from a person between 18 and 65 years old who received the Ad26.COV2.S COVID-19 vaccine or a placebo. CDR3 loop: CASSLSHGNTGELFF. CDR3 sequence (DNA): TGTGCCAGCAGCTTATCGCACGGGAACACCGGGGAGCTGTTTTTT.